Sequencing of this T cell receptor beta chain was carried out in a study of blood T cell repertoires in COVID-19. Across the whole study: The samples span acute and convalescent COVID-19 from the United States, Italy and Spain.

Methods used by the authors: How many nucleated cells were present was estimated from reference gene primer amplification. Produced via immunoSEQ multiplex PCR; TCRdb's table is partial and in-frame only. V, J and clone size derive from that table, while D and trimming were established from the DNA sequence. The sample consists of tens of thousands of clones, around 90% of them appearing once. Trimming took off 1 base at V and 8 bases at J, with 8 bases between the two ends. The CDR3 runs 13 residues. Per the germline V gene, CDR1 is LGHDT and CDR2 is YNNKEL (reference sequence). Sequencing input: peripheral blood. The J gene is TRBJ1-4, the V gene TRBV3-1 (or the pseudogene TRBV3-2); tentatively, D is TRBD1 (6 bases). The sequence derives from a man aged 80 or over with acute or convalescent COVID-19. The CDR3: CASSQVQGEKLFF. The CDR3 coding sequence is TGTGCCAGCAGCCAAGTCCAGGGGGAAAAACTGTTTTTT.